This T cell receptor beta chain was identified in a study of T cell responses to AZD1222 COVID-19 vaccine. Study outcomes and limitations: Clonal diversity was possibly underestimated; the donors were predominantly white British and more often female.

Looked up from germline, CDR1 is SEHNR and CDR2 is FQNEAQ (reference sequence). Losses at the gene ends were 6 bases for V and 6 bases for J; bases not matched to a gene: 13. The CDR3 has 16 residues. Comments on this clone: No antigen is known for it.

Some clones are missing from TCRdb's copy, which holds only in-frame ones; the method was immunoSEQ multiplex PCR. The data show some 140,000 clones, less than 90% seen once. The sequence was obtained from an adult in good health. Sequences were derived from peripheral blood, sampled on day 0 of AZD1222 vaccination. This chain uses TRBV7-9 with TRBJ2-3; 9 bases agree with TRBD2. The DNA for the CDR3 is TGTGCCAGCAGTAGACAGCGGGGGGCCGCTTTGGATACGCAGTATTTT. Translated: CASSRQRGAALDTQYF.